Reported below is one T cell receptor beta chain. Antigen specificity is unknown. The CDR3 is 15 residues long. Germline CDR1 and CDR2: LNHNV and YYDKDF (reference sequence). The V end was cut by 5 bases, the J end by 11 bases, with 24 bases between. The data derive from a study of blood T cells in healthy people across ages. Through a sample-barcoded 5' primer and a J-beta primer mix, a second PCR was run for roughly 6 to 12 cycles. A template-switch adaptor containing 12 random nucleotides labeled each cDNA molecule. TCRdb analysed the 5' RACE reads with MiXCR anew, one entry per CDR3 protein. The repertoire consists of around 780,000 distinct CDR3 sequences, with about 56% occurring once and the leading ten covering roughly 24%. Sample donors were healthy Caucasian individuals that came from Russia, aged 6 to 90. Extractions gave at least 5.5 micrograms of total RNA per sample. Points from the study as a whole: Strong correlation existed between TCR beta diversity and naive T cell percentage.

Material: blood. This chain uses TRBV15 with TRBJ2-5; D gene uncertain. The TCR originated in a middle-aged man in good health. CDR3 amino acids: CATSRRAETDNEQYF. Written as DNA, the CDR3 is TGTGCCACCAGCCGACGCGCGGAAACAGACAATGAGCAGTACTTC.